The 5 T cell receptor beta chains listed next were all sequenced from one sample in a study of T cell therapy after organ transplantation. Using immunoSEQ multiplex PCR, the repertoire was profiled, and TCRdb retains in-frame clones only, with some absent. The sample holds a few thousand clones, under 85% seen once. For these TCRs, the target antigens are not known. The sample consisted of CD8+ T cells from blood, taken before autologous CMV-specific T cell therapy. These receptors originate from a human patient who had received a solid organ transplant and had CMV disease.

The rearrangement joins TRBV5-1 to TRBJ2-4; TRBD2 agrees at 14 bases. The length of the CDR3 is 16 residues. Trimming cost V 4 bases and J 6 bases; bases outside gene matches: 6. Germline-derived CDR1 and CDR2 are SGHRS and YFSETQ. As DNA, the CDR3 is TGCGCCAGCAGCGGACTAGCGGGAGGAGAGGGAAACATTCAGTACTTC. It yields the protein CASSGLAGGEGNIQYF.

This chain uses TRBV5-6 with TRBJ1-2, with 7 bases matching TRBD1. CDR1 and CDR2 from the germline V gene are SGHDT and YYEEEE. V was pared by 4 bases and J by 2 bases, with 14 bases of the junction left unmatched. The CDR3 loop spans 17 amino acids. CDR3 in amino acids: CASSIHRGLLLNYGYTF. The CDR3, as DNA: TGTGCCAGCAGCATTCACAGGGGTCTACTCCTCAACTATGGCTACACCTTC.

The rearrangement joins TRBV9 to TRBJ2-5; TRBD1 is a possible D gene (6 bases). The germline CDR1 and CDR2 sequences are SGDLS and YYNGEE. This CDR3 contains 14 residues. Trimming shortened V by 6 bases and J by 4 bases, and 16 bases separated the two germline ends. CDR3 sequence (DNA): TGTGCCAGCACCCGACAGGCCGTACCAGAGACCCAGTACTTC. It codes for CASTRQAVPETQYF.

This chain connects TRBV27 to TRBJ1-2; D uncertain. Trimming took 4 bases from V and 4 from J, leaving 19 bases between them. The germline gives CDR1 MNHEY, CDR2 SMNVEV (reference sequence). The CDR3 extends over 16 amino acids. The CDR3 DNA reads TGTGCCAGCAGTTCTCGATGGAAGGAAGAGGGCTATGGCTACACCTTC. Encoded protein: CASSSRWKEEGYGYTF.

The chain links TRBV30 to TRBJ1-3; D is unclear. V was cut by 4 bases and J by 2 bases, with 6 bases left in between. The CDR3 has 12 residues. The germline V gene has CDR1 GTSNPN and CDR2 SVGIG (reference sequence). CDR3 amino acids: CAWKATGNTIYF. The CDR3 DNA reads TGTGCCTGGAAGGCAACTGGAAACACCATATATTTT.